Listed below are T cell receptor beta chains from one sample, sequenced in a study of technical replicates of blood from several donors. Repertoires were generated with immunoSEQ multiplex PCR, while TCRdb's copy carries only in-frame clones and drops some. The data contain tens of thousands of clones, approximately 94% of them seen just once; the ten biggest clones take up about 0.4%. Specimen: T cells isolated from PBMCs. Receptors were obtained from a human donor in good health. The CDR3 runs from the conserved cysteine through the conserved F or W. Size is stated for part of the rows, as once, few or many counts, or as a class when the clone is expanded.

v_call	j_call	clone_size	cdr3_aa
TRBV29-1	TRBJ2-2	-	CSAERTGGPTGELFF
TRBV13	TRBJ2-3	-	CASSLAEASTDTQYF
TRBV7-2	TRBJ1-2	-	CASSLASYGYTF
TRBV19	TRBJ1-4	-	CASSRQYIVATNEKLFF
TRBV6-1	TRBJ2-7	few	CASKAAGYEQYF
TRBV7-9	TRBJ2-3	-	CASSFLAGDSTDTQYF
TRBV19	TRBJ2-3	once	CASSIGEGGVTDTQYF
TRBV5-4	TRBJ2-5	-	CASSLGLAGGETQYF
TRBV5-1	TRBJ1-4	-	CASSLFPGQEKLFF
TRBV4-1	TRBJ1-3	-	CASSQVVSSGNTIYF
TRBV2	TRBJ2-5	-	CASELGRVETQYF
TRBV29-1	TRBJ1-5	-	CSVGTGTGGNQPQHF
TRBV10-2	TRBJ1-1	-	CASSPGAERTWDTEAFF
TRBV19	TRBJ1-3	-	CASSTREITPTPGNTIYF
TRBV10-1	TRBJ2-1	-	CASSEYPADSSYNEQFF
TRBV27	TRBJ1-2	-	CASSLLLGGLNYGYTF
TRBV30	TRBJ2-2	-	CAWKGRDKHTGELFF
TRBV5-4	TRBJ2-1	-	CASSLAPERELDNEQFF
TRBV7-9	TRBJ2-3	-	CASSRGQARTDTQYF
TRBV6-1	TRBJ1-1	-	CASRSVNTEAFF
TRBV19	TRBJ2-5	-	CASRPARTGQPETQYF
TRBV7-2	TRBJ1-2	-	CASSYRVDGYTF
TRBV14	TRBJ2-5	-	CASSLAGGPQETQYF
TRBV2	TRBJ2-7	-	CASRGQGYEQYF
TRBV11-2	TRBJ2-5	-	CASSFDTKETQYF
TRBV5-4	TRBJ2-7	-	CASSLGYSYEQYF
TRBV10-3	TRBJ1-5	-	CAISDPSLGRGDQPQHF
TRBV7-9	TRBJ1-5	-	CASSLAQINQPQHF
TRBV6-5	TRBJ2-1	-	CASSRSGNYNEQFF
TRBV6-6	TRBJ2-1	-	CASSFRVFNNEQFF
TRBV7-9	TRBJ2-1	-	CASSYSSGIYNEQFF
TRBV11-1	TRBJ2-5	-	CASSLELEETQYF
TRBV27	TRBJ2-7	-	CASSGLAGGYEQYF
TRBV19	TRBJ2-5	-	CASKSGRETQYF
TRBV7-2	TRBJ2-7	-	CASSLVEGSYEQYF
TRBV30	TRBJ2-3	once	CAWTIAGGSTDTQYF
TRBV5-4	TRBJ2-1	-	CASKGDGGGLYNEQFF
TRBV6-6	TRBJ1-1	-	CASSYSKTGGNTEAFF
TRBV5-6	TRBJ2-7	-	CASSALFRDSSYEQYF
TRBV6-6	TRBJ1-2	-	CASTRRGLNYGYTF
TRBV5-1	TRBJ2-1	-	CASSLEGGRNNEQFF
TRBV7-3	TRBJ2-1	-	CASSLNLANEQFF
TRBV4-3	TRBJ1-4	-	CASSQELTGSEDEKLFF
TRBV14	TRBJ1-2	-	CASSQIGINYGYTF
TRBV11-3	TRBJ2-3	-	CASSFSRGETDTQYF
TRBV5-6	TRBJ1-4	-	CASSQFRGHKGNEKLFF
TRBV7-3	TRBJ2-3	-	CASSFSGSGTDTQYF
TRBV5-1	TRBJ2-1	-	CASAIQGNNHNEQFF